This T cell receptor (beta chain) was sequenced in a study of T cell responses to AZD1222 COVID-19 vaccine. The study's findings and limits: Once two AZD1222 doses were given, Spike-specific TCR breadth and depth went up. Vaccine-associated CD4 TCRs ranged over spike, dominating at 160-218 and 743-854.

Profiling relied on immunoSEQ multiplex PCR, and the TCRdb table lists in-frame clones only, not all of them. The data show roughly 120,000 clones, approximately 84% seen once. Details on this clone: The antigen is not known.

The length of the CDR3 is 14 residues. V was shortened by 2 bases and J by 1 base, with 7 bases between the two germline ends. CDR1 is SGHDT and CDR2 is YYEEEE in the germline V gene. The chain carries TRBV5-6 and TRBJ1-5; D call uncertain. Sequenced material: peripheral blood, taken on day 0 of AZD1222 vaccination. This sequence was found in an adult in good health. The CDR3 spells CASSLWGSNQPQHF. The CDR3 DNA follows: TGTGCCAGCAGCTTATGGGGAAGCAATCAGCCCCAGCATTTT.